The sequence of this TCR beta chain was determined in a study of cytomegalovirus exposure and HLA in healthy donors. There are a few counts of this clone. What it binds is unknown. The PCR contained 60 Vbeta and 13 Jbeta primers. Here immunoSEQ multiplex PCR was the method, and the copy in TCRdb shows in-frame clones only, minus some. This sample has around 130,000 clones, with over 8.5% found just once. Germline lookup yields CDR1 SGHAT and CDR2 FQNNGV. Between the trimmed V and J ends, which lost 8 bases and 5 bases, there was a span of 10 bases. CDR3 size: 11 residues. Whole-study results and caveats: Compared with the roughly 700-donor mean, an Asian-associated ancestry cluster reportedly had fewer N-insertions, according to a later analysis. Follow-up analysis seemed to connect common viral pathogens with several of the most significant clusters identified. Many donors carried some public TCRs, although rarity characterized most TCR sequences.

The sequenced material came from PBMCs. The chain joins TRBV11-2 to TRBJ2-7; D might be TRBD2 (5 bases). The source is a woman in her thirties or forties in good health and CMV-seropositive. The CDR3 DNA sequence: TGTGCCAGCGGAGGAGGCCACGAGCAGTACTTC. The encoded protein is CASGGGHEQYF.